This T cell receptor (beta chain) was recorded in a study of cytomegalovirus exposure and HLA in healthy donors. Trimming removed 0 bases from V and 0 bases from J; junction bases left unmatched: 2. This CDR3 has 16 residues. Germline V gene data show CDR1 as SGHRS and CDR2 as YFSETQ. This clone was seen just once. What it binds is not known. Sequencing was performed with immunoSEQ multiplex PCR; in TCRdb, only in-frame clones are kept and a portion is missing. The table shows 300,000 or so clones, with roughly 87% occurring only once. Findings of the study overall: Whilst most TCR sequences proved rare, a subset of public TCRs occurred across many donors. Cytomegalovirus-associated TCR beta chains were listed, numbering roughly 150. Reportedly, diagnosis of cytomegalovirus status by the classifier showed high specificity and sensitivity.

The source is a man aged 25-40 years in good health and CMV-seronegative. Input material: PBMCs. The chain recombines TRBV5-1 with TRBJ1-5; the match to TRBD1 covers 8 bases. The CDR3, as DNA: TGCGCCAGCAGCTTGGGCACAGGGGGTAGCAATCAGCCCCAGCATTTT. Residues: CASSLGTGGSNQPQHF.